The 2 T cell receptor beta chains below were found in one sample sequenced in a study of beta chain features in type 1 diabetes. Every bit of the isolated RNA underwent reverse transcription, so sequencing read expressed TCRB transcripts. Sequencing used immunoSEQ multiplex PCR; TCRdb keeps in-frame clones, though not all of them. The profile shows roughly 250,000 clones, 68% of them singletons. Sequenced sample: naive CD4+ T cells from blood. These receptors all come from a man under 40 in good health.

This chain uses TRBV5-4 with TRBJ2-7, with D hard to call. Germline V CDR1 and CDR2: SGHNT, YYREEE (reference sequence). The CDR3 is 12 residues long. The germline V and J ends were trimmed by 4 bases and 4 bases, with 9 bases remaining between them. CDR3 loop: CASSLSGYEQYF. DNA for the CDR3: TGTGCCAGCAGCCTCAGTGGGTACGAGCAGTACTTC.

The chain carries TRBV10-3 and TRBJ2-7; tentatively, D is TRBD1 (5 bases). Trimming took off 7 bases at V and 0 bases at J, with 10 bases between the two ends. The CDR3 is 13 amino acids. Germline lookup yields CDR1 ENHRY and CDR2 SYGVKD. The CDR3 loop is CAINTGNSYEQYF. The DNA of the CDR3 is TGTGCCATCAATACAGGTAACTCCTACGAGCAGTACTTC.